This TCR beta chain derives from a study of beta chain features in type 1 diabetes. Study outcomes and limitations: These data did not resolve whether HLA type affects TCRB rearrangement. Type 1 diabetes patients had moderately but significantly shorter TCRB CDR3s in all four CD4+ subsets.

Sequencing targeted expressed TCRB transcripts, as all isolated RNA had been reverse transcribed. Only in-frame clones appear in the TCRdb table, and some are missing; sequencing was by immunoSEQ multiplex PCR. Among under 350,000 clones listed, around 25% were seen once. Germline CDR1 MGHRA, CDR2 YSYEKL. The V and J ends lost 1 base and 6 bases respectively, with 10 bases between them. This CDR3 comprises 13 residues. As to this clone: Its antigen is unidentified.

This sequence joins TRBV4-1 and TRBJ2-7; D is unclear. The TCR originated in a woman between 25 and 40 years old with type 1 diabetes. The sample comprised naive CD4+ T cells from blood. The CDR3 region is CASSQAISGEQYF. CDR3 nucleotide sequence: TGCGCCAGCAGCCAAGCAATTTCAGGCGAGCAGTACTTC.